This note documents a single T cell receptor (beta chain) sequence. This entry comes from a study of blood T cell repertoires in COVID-19. Study background: Nucleic acid was either cDNA or gDNA, and it came from T cells, B-cell-depleted T cells, or PBMCs.

Enrollees, about 18 to 89 years old, lived in approximately 25 US areas. Assignments of participants to cohorts depended upon their own reported clinical history. Profiled with immunoSEQ multiplex PCR; TCRdb holds only in-frame clones, not every one. Of roughly 170,000 clones listed, more than 70% were seen once; the top ten hold about 3.6%. CDR1 and CDR2 from the germline V gene are MNHNS and SASEGT. V was shortened by 1 base and J by 10 bases, with 26 bases between the two germline ends. The CDR3 runs 19 residues. V and J are TRBV6-1 and TRBJ1-6; D perhaps matches TRBD1 (6 bases). The clonotype was recovered from a woman between 45 and 65 years old in a cohort exposed to, infected with or recovered from COVID-19 (not recorded which). Material: PBMCs or T cells enriched from blood (not recorded which). Here the CDR3 DNA reads TGTGCCAGCAGTGAAGATGGGGGACAACCCGGACTGATGAGATCACCCCTCCACTTT. Its translation: CASSEDGGQPGLMRSPLHF.